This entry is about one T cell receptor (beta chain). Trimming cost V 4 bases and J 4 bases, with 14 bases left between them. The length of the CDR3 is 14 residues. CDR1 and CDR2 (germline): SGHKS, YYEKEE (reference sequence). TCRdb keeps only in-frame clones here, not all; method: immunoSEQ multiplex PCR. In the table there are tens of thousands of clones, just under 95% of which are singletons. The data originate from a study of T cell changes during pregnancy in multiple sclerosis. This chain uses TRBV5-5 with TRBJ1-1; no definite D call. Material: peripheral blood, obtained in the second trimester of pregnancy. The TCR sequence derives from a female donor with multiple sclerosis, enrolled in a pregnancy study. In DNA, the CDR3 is TGTGCCAGCAGCCCGGGAAGAGGGTCCACTGAAGCTTTCTTT. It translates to CASSPGRGSTEAFF.